The present T cell receptor beta chain was sequenced within a study of cytomegalovirus exposure and HLA in healthy donors. This clone has more than one count but fewer than ten. Germline assignment: CDR1 SGHTA and CDR2 FQGTGA. The CDR3 contains 15 residues. The V end was cut by 1 base, the J end by 1 base, with 10 bases between. The PCR was carried out with 60 Vbeta primers and 13 Jbeta primers. Measured with immunoSEQ multiplex PCR; TCRdb has only the in-frame clones, and not every one. The sample yields 150,000 to 200,000 clones, 84% seen once. Sequencing used PBMCs. This clonotype was obtained from a boy aged 5-17 years in good health and CMV-seronegative. V usage is TRBV7-3 and J usage is TRBJ1-1; D is unresolved. CDR3 in amino acids: CASSLKAGSNTEAFF. CDR3 DNA sequence: TGTGCCAGCAGCTTAAAGGCAGGATCGAACACTGAAGCTTTCTTT.